The subject of this entry is one T cell receptor (beta chain). This entry is derived from a study of OX40 agonist ivuxolimab in advanced cancers. This CDR3 has 13 residues. The V end was cut by 9 bases, the J end by 2 bases, with 11 bases between. The germline CDR1 and CDR2 sequences are LNHDA and SQIVND (reference sequence). TCRdb's copy holds only in-frame clones and misses some; the assay was immunoSEQ multiplex PCR. Among about 35,000 clones, more than 75% were seen once, and the ten largest hold around 12%. The TCR was taken from an adult with an advanced solid tumor such as melanoma, head and neck, liver or kidney cancer. The material was CD4+ or CD8+ T cells sorted from blood, obtained in a trial of the OX40 agonist ivuxolimab. The V call is TRBV19, the J call TRBJ2-1; D is possibly TRBD1 or TRBD2 (5 bases each). CDR3 coding DNA: TGTGCCAGCCGGGACCGCGCCTACAATGAGCAGTTCTTC. This codes for CASRDRAYNEQFF.